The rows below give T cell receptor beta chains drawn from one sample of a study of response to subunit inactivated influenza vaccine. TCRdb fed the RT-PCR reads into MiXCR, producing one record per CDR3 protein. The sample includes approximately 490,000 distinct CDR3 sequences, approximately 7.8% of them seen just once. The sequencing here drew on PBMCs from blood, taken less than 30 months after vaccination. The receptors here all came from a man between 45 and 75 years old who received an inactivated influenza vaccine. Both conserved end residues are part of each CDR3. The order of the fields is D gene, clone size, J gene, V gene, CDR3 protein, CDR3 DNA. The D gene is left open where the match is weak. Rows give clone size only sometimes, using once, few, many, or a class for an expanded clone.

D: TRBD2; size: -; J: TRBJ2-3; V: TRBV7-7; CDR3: CASSRGLAGLDTQYF; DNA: TGTGCTAGCAGCCGAGGACTAGCGGGGCTAGATACGCAGTATTTT
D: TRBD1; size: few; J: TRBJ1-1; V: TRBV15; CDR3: CATEPLGQATTEAFF; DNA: TGTGCCACCGAGCCGCTGGGACAGGCCACAACTGAAGCTTTCTTT
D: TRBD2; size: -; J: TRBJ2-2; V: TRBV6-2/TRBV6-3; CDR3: CASSYQRGRTNTGELFF; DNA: TGTGCCAGCAGTTACCAGCGGGGCCGAACGAACACCGGGGAGCTGTTTTTT
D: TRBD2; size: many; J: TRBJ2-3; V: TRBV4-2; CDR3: CASSQEGREADTQYF; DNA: TGTGCCAGCAGCCAAGAAGGGAGGGAGGCAGATACGCAGTATTTT
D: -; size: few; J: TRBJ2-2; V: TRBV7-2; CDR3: CASSLGGGATRTGELFF; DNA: TGTGCCAGCAGCTTAGGGGGGGGCGCGACCCGCACCGGGGAGCTGTTTTTT
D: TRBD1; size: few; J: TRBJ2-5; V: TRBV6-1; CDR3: CASSEGPGQQETQYF; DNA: TGTGCCAGCAGTGAAGGGCCGGGACAGCAAGAGACCCAGTACTTC
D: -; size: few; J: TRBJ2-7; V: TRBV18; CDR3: CASSPSGTLSYEQYF; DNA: TGTGCCAGCTCACCTTCCGGGACACTATCCTACGAGCAGTACTTC
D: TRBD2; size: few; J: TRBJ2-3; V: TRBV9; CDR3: CASSPSSGRADTQYF; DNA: TGTGCCAGCAGCCCCTCAAGCGGGAGGGCCGATACGCAGTATTTT
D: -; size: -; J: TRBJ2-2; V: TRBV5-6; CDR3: CASSLAWEVGELFF; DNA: TGTGCCAGCAGCTTGGCTTGGGAAGTCGGGGAGCTGTTTTTT
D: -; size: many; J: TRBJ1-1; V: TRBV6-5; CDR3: CASSYSGRFNTEAFF; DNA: TGTGCCAGCAGTTACTCAGGACGATTCAACACTGAAGCTTTCTTT
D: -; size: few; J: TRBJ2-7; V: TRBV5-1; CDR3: CASSTGQKVSEQYF; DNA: TGCGCCAGCAGCACCGGACAGAAGGTCTCCGAGCAGTACTTC
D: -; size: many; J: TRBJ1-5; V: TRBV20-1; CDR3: CSARTSKNQPQHF; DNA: TGCAGTGCTAGAACCTCTAAGAATCAGCCCCAGCATTTT
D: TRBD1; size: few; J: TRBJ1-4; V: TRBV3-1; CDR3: CASSQDWASRGSEKLFF; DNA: TGTGCCAGCAGCCAAGATTGGGCCAGCAGGGGGAGTGAAAAACTGTTTTTT
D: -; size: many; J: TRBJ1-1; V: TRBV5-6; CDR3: CASSLVGIMNTEAFF; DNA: TGTGCCAGCAGCTTGGTCGGAATCATGAACACTGAAGCTTTCTTT
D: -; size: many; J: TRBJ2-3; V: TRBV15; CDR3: CATSLGQPDTQYF; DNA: TGTGCCACCAGCCTGGGGCAACCAGATACGCAGTATTTT
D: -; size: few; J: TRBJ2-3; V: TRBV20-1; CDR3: CSGAPTGQDTQYF; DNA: TGCAGTGGGGCCCCGACAGGACAGGATACGCAGTATTTT
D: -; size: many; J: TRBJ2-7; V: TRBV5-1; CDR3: CASRDVANSYEQYF; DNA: TGCGCCAGCAGGGATGTCGCTAACTCCTACGAGCAGTACTTC
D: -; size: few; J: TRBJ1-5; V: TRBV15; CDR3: CATSSHPRDNSNQPQHF; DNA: TGTGCCACCAGCAGTCACCCTAGGGACAATAGCAATCAGCCCCAGCATTTT
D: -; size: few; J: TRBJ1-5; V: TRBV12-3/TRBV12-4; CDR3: CASSSLTGPQHF; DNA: TGTGCCAGCAGTTCCCTCACCGGGCCCCAGCATTTT
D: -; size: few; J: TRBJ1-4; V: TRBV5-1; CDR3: CASSLAAGAGGKLFF; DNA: TGCGCCAGCAGCTTGGCCGCAGGGGCCGGGGGAAAACTGTTTTTT